One T cell receptor beta chain is described in this entry. As yet, its antigen is unknown. The sample belongs to a study of vaccination effects on CD4 cells after COVID-19. Libraries were prepared by immunoSEQ multiplex PCR; TCRdb keeps only in-frame clonotypes and omits some of them. Here the sample spans tens of thousands of clones, about 70% being singletons. The CDR3 consists of 15 residues. V shed 6 bases and J 0 bases; nucleotides not matched to a gene: 4. Germline V gene data show CDR1 as SGHVS and CDR2 as FNYEAQ. Following culture for roughly 10 days, CD4+ T cells were isolated. The receptor's source is a human donor who received a COVID-19 vaccine. The chain has TRBV7-6 and TRBJ2-3, with TRBD2 matching 9 bases. This specimen consisted of CD4+ T cells from PBMCs cultured without peptide, obtained before COVID-19 vaccination. DNA for the CDR3: TGTGCCAGCAGTGTAGCGGGGGTTAGCACAGATACGCAGTATTTT. Its protein product is CASSVAGVSTDTQYF. The complete variable domain, with remaining parts taken from reference TRBV7-6 and TRBJ2-3, reads GAGVSQSPRYKVTKRGQDVALRCDPISGHVSLYWYRQALGQGPEFLTYFNYEAQQDKSGLPNDRFSAERPEGSISTLTIQRTEQRDSAMYRCASSVAGVSTDTQYFGPGTRLTVL.